This record looks at one TCR beta chain sequence and its context. Antigen unknown. This sample stems from a study of shared clonotypes between healthy human individuals. Study-level information: CD8 memory received one plate per donor, CD8 naive two, CD4 memory three and CD4 naive three. Study-wide results and caveats: Few donors restricted represented genetic and exposure-history diversity. Among donors, the sharing of clonotypes was expected to be influenced by sequencing depth.

The V and J ends lost 2 bases and 6 bases respectively, with 8 bases between them. CDR3 size: 12 residues. The germline CDR1 and CDR2 sequences are LGHNA and YNFKEQ. Method: immunoSEQ multiplex PCR; TCRdb's copy keeps in-frame clones and lacks some. The sample lists hundreds of thousands of clones, roughly 95% occurring once. Naive CD8 cells lacked CD45RO, underwent positive selection for CCR7 and left out terminally differentiated effector memory CD45RA+ cells. The donors, all of them Caucasian adults, lived in Nashville, Tennessee. Sequencing was carried out using naive CD8+ T cells sorted from blood. This receptor was identified in a woman between 25 and 40 years old in good health. The chain recombines TRBV4-2 with TRBJ2-7, with D perhaps matching TRBD2 (6 bases). Here the CDR3 DNA reads TGTGCCAGCAGCCAATATAGCGGCGAGCAGTACTTC. Protein product: CASSQYSGEQYF.